This T cell receptor beta chain was documented in a study of neoadjuvant anti-PD-1 for oral cavity cancer. Stated time point: after neoadjuvant nivolumab, at surgical resection. Findings and limits, study-wide: Post-treatment tumors with larger preexisting clones showed more shrinkage.

Assay used: immunoSEQ multiplex PCR; TCRdb lists only in-frame clones, some missing. The table has tens of thousands of clones, roughly a quarter seen once. V lost 6 bases and J 1 base, leaving 12 bases between the germline ends. CDR1 is MNHNY, CDR2 SVGAGI, per germline (reference sequence). The CDR3 spans 14 residues. A word on this clone: No antigen is known for it.

This TCR was recovered from a person between 40 and 85 years old with oral cavity squamous cell carcinoma. The genes are TRBV6-6 and TRBJ2-5, with D possibly TRBD1 on 6 matching bases. The sequencing used tumor tissue, collected after nivolumab (anti-PD-1) treatment. CDR3 amino acids: CASSQQGSQETQYF. In DNA, the CDR3 is TGTGCCAGCAGCCAACAGGGTTCCCAAGAGACCCAGTACTTC.